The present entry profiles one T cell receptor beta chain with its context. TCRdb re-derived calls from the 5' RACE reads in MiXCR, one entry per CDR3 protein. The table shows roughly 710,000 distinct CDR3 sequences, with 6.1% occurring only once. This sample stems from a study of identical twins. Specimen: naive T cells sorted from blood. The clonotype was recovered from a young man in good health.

CDR3 sequence reads: CASSPRTGTGGRETQYF. CDR3 nucleotides: TGTGCCAGCAGCCCCCGAACAGGGACTGGGGGTCGGGAGACCCAGTACTTC. This chain connects TRBV28 to TRBJ2-5; D may match TRBD1 or TRBD2 (6 bases each). The CDR3 is made up of 17 amino acids. V gave up 6 bases and J gave up 5 bases, with 25 bases separating them. The germline V gene encodes CDR1 MDHEN and CDR2 SYDVKM.